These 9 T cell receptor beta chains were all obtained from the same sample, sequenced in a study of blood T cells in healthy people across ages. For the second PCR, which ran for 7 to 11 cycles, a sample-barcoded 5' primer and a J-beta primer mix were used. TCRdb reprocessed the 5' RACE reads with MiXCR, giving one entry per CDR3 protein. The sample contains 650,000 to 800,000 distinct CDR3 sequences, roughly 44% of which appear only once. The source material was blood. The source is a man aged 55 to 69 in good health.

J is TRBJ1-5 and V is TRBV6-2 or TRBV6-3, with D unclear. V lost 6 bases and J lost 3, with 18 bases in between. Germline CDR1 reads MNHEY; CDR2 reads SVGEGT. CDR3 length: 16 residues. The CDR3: CASSPLKRATNQPQHF. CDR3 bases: TGTGCCAGCAGCCCCCTTAAGAGGGCTACCAATCAGCCCCAGCATTTT.

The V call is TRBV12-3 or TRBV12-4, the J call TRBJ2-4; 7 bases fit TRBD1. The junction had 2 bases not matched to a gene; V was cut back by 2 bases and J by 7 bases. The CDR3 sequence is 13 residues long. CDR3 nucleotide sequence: TGTGCCAGCAGTTTAAAGGGGGCGAACATTCAGTACTTC. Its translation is CASSLKGANIQYF.

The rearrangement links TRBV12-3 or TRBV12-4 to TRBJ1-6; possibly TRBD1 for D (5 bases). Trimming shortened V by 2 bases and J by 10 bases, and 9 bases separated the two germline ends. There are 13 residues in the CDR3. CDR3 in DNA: TGTGCCAGCAGTTTATCGGGGGGATCACCCCTCCACTTT. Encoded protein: CASSLSGGSPLHF.

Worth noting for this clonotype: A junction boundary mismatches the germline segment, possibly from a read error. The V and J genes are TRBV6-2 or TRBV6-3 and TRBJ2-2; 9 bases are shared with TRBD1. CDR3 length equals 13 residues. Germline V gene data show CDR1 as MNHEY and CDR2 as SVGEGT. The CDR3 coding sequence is TGTGCGAGCAAGGGACAGGGTCCCGGGGAGCTGTTTTTT. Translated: CASKGQGPGELFF.

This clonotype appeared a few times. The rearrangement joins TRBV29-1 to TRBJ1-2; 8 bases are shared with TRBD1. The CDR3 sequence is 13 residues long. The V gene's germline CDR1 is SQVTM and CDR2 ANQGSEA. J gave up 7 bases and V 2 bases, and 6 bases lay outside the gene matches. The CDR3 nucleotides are TGCAGCGTTGAAACAGGGGGTTTGGTTGGCTACACCTTC. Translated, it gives CSVETGGLVGYTF. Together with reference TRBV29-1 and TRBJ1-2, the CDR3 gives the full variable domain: SAVISQKPSRDICQRGTSLTIQCQVDSQVTMMFWYRQQPGQSLTLIATANQGSEATYESGFVIDKFPISRPNLTFSTLTVSNMSPEDSSIYLCSVETGGLVGYTFGSGTRLTVV.

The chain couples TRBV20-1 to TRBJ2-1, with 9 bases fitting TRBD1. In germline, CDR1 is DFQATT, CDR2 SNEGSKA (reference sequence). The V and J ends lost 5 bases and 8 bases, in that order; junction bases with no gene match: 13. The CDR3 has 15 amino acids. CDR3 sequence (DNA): TGCAGTGCTTCCCTCAGGGACAGGGACGGGTATGAGCAGTTCTTC. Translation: CSASLRDRDGYEQFF.

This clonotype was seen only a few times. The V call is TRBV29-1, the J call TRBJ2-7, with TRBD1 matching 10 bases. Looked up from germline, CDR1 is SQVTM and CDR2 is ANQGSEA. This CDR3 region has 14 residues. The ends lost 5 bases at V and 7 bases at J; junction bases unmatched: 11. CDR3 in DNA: TGCAGCGTTCAGAGGGACAGGGGTTCTCGGGAGCAGTACTTC. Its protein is CSVQRDRGSREQYF.

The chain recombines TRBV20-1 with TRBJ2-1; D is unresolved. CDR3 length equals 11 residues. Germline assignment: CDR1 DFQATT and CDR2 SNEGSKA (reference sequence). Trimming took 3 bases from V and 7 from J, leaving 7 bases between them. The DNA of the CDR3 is TGCAGTGCTAGGGATAGTAATGAGCAGTTCTTC. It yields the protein CSARDSNEQFF.

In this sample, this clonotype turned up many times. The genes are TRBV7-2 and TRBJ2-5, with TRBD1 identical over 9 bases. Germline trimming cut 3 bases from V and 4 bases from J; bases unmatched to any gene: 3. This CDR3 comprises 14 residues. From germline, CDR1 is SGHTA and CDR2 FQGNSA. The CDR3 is CASSLAGQGETQYF. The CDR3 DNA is TGTGCCAGCAGCTTGGCGGGACAGGGAGAGACCCAGTACTTC. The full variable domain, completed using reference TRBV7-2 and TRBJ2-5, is GAGVSQSPSNKVTEKGKDVELRCDPISGHTALYWYRQSLGQGLEFLIYFQGNSAPDKSGLPSDRFSAERTGGSVSTLTIQRTQQEDSAVYLCASSLAGQGETQYFGPGTRLLVL.